The next 21 T cell receptor beta chains were all read from a single sample in a study of blood T cells in healthy people across ages. Sample-barcoded 5' priming and a J-beta primer mix drove a second PCR of roughly 7 to 11 cycles. TCRdb itself ran the 5' RACE reads through MiXCR, one entry per CDR3 protein. The data show roughly 560,000 distinct CDR3 sequences, with under 30% seen just once and approximately 8.7% held by the top ten. The sample was also linked to a second study, of T cells of mothers and their children.

The sequenced sample consisted of blood. These TCRs come from a boy younger than 18 in good health.

V and J are TRBV9 and TRBJ2-1; D perhaps matches TRBD1 (5 bases). The CDR3 runs 13 residues. Trimming took 7 bases from V and 4 from J, leaving 12 bases between them. Germline V gene lookup returns CDR1 SGDLS and CDR2 YYNGEE. The CDR3 spells CASEGVGYNEQFF. CDR3 coding DNA: TGTGCCAGCGAAGGGGTGGGGTACAATGAGCAGTTCTTC.

The chain is built from TRBV28 and TRBJ1-4; D is uncertain. The CDR3 covers 14 residues. Germline lookup yields CDR1 MDHEN and CDR2 SYDVKM. V shed 2 bases and J shed 3 bases, with 7 bases lying between them. In nucleotides, the CDR3 is TGTGCCAGCAGTTTAATGTCGCCTAATGAAAAACTGTTTTTT. Protein product: CASSLMSPNEKLFF.

The table lists this clonotype with a few counts. The V call is TRBV7-6, the J call TRBJ2-1; possibly TRBD2 for D (7 bases). This CDR3 has 17 amino acids. The germline V gene has CDR1 SGHVS and CDR2 FNYEAQ. V was cut by 4 bases and J by 0 bases, with 16 bases left in between. The DNA for the CDR3 is TGTGCCAGCAGCTCCTCCGGGGGGACAAACTCCTACAATGAGCAGTTCTTC. Translating it yields CASSSSGGTNSYNEQFF.

The rearrangement uses TRBV7-8 and TRBJ2-1; D not certain. The germline V gene has CDR1 SGHVS and CDR2 FQNEAQ. The V end lost 1 base, the J end lost 5 bases, and 18 bases lay between the germline ends. This CDR3 is 17 amino acids long. CDR3 sequence reads: CASSLDFRRDGNNEQFF. The CDR3 DNA sequence: TGTGCCAGCAGCTTAGACTTCCGTCGTGATGGGAACAATGAGCAGTTCTTC. Full variable domain (rest looked up from reference TRBV7-8 and TRBJ2-1): GAGVSQSPRYKVAKRGQDVALRCDPISGHVSLFWYQQALGQGPEFLTYFQNEAQLDKSGLPSDRFFAERPEGSVSTLKIQRTQQEDSAVYLCASSLDFRRDGNNEQFFGPGTRLTVL.

About this clonotype: Relative to the germline gene, one junction end is altered; a read error may explain this. The rearrangement links TRBV7-7 to TRBJ2-1, with D hard to call. The DNA end is a closer match to TRBJ2-5, so the J assignment may be wrong. Germline V CDR1 and CDR2: SSHAT, FNYEAQ (reference sequence). This CDR3 region has 16 residues. CDR3 sequence reads: CASSLDRVSGQETQYF. Here the CDR3 DNA reads TGTGCTAGCAGCTTAGATCGCGTCTCTGGCCAAGAGACCCAGTACTTC.

This CDR3 is CASSLEVADNEQFF. The CDR3 nucleotides are TGCGCCAGCAGCTTGGAGGTCGCAGACAATGAGCAGTTCTTC. V is TRBV5-1 and J is TRBJ2-1, with D unresolved. The germline gives CDR1 SGHRS, CDR2 YFSETQ. Trimming stripped 0 bases from V and 5 bases from J, with 9 bases between. The CDR3 is 14 residues long.

The V call is TRBV7-9, the J call TRBJ1-1; D is perhaps TRBD1 (6 bases). Trimming took 4 bases from V and 5 from J, leaving 11 bases between them. This CDR3 contains 13 residues. CDR1 SEHNR and CDR2 FQNEAQ come from the germline V gene (reference sequence). The DNA of the CDR3 is TGTGCCAGCAGCTCCCCCCAGGGGACTGAAGCTTTCTTT. This sequence encodes CASSSPQGTEAFF.

The chain combines TRBV19 with TRBJ2-3; D uncertain. Between the trimmed V and J ends, which lost 2 bases and 5 bases, there was a span of 8 bases. Germline lookup yields CDR1 LNHDA and CDR2 SQIVND (reference sequence). The CDR3 consists of 13 residues. CDR3: CASSISREDTQYF. DNA for the CDR3: TGTGCCAGTAGTATATCGAGAGAAGATACGCAGTATTTT.

This clonotype was seen a handful of times. V and J are TRBV20-1 and TRBJ2-7, with 7 bases matching TRBD2. In germline, CDR1 is DFQATT, CDR2 SNEGSKA (reference sequence). V gave up 6 bases and J gave up 6 bases; unmatched junction bases: 8. CDR3 length: 12 amino acids. CDR3 bases: TGCAGTGCCCCTCCCTGGGAGGGCGAGCAGTACTTC. Translation gives CSAPPWEGEQYF.

This clonotype appeared a few times. The rearrangement uses TRBV7-9 and TRBJ2-1, with 11 bases matching TRBD2. Germline loops: CDR1 SEHNR, CDR2 FQNEAQ (reference sequence). V lost 5 bases, J lost 8 bases, and 8 bases stayed unmatched. The CDR3 sequence is 15 residues long. CDR3 coding DNA: TGTGCCAGCAGCCGCAAGACTAGCGGGACCGATGAGCAGTTCTTC. As protein: CASSRKTSGTDEQFF.

The V call is TRBV4-1, the J call TRBJ2-1, with D uncertain. V was trimmed by 1 base and J by 0 bases, leaving 10 bases between them. This CDR3 region has 16 residues. From germline, CDR1 is MGHRA and CDR2 YSYEKL. The CDR3 sequence: CASSQVYSYSYNEQFF. CDR3 DNA sequence: TGCGCCAGCAGCCAAGTGTACAGCTACTCCTACAATGAGCAGTTCTTC.

This clonotype was seen a handful of times. The rearrangement links TRBV15 to TRBJ2-1; no firm D call. The CDR3 is 14 amino acids. Germline CDR1 LNHNV, CDR2 YYDKDF (reference sequence). V lost 3 bases and J 3 bases, leaving 9 bases between the germline ends. The CDR3 region is CATSSQSYYNEQFF. The CDR3 DNA follows: TGTGCCACCAGCAGCCAGAGCTACTACAATGAGCAGTTCTTC.

This chain connects TRBV16 to TRBJ1-2, with D maybe TRBD1 (5 bases). The CDR3 extends over 11 amino acids. Between the trimmed V and J ends, which lost 4 bases and 8 bases, there was a span of 8 bases. Germline assignment: CDR1 KGHSY and CDR2 FQNENV. For the CDR3, the DNA is TGTGCCAGCAGCCGGGGGAGGGGCTACACCTTC. Encoded protein: CASSRGRGYTF.

This clonotype was seen repeatedly, ten times or more. The chain joins TRBV28 to TRBJ2-1, with D hard to call. Looked up from germline, CDR1 is MDHEN and CDR2 is SYDVKM. V lost 5 bases to trimming and J lost 4 bases, with 3 bases between them. CDR3 length: 11 residues. CDR3 nucleotide sequence: TGTGCCAGCAGTAAATACAATGAGCAGTTCTTC. This translates into CASSKYNEQFF. Full variable domain (remainder filled in from reference TRBV28 and TRBJ2-1): DVKVTQSSRYLVKRTGEKVFLECVQDMDHENMFWYRQDPGLGLRLIYFSYDVKMKEKGDIPEGYSVSREKKERFSLILESASTNQTSMYLCASSKYNEQFFGPGTRLTVL.

The V and J genes are TRBV7-2 and TRBJ2-7; 9 bases are shared with TRBD1. In germline, CDR1 is SGHTA, CDR2 FQGNSA. The V and J ends lost 5 bases and 2 bases, in that order; junction bases with no gene match: 7. The CDR3 runs to 15 residues. CDR3 amino acids: CASSPQQGAPYEQYF. CDR3 DNA: TGTGCCAGCAGCCCTCAACAGGGGGCGCCCTACGAGCAGTACTTC.

The rearrangement uses TRBV13 and TRBJ2-1; unclear D gene. CDR1 and CDR2 from the germline V gene are PRHDT and FYEKMQ (reference sequence). CDR3 length: 16 amino acids. V lost 1 base and J lost 0, with 10 bases in between. CDR3 bases: TGTGCCAGCAGCTTAGTCGAACGAGGCTCCTACAATGAGCAGTTCTTC. This translates into CASSLVERGSYNEQFF.

This clonotype was counted between two and nine times. V usage is TRBV5-5 and J usage is TRBJ2-5, with a tentative D call TRBD1 (6 bases). The J call is doubtful: the DNA matches TRBJ2-1 better. Germline V gene lookup returns CDR1 SGHKS and CDR2 YYEKEE (reference sequence). The CDR3 consists of 15 residues. In DNA, the CDR3 is TGTGCCAGCAGCCAATCCACCAACAGGGATAATGAGCAGTTCTTC. This sequence encodes CASSQSTNRDNEQFF.

In its sample, this clonotype was seen a few times. The chain links TRBV18 to TRBJ2-7; D may correspond to TRBD1 or TRBD2 (5 bases each). The CDR3 length is 13 residues. Between the trimmed V and J ends, which lost 2 bases and 7 bases, there was a span of 12 bases. Germline CDR1 is KGHSH and CDR2 is LQKENI. CDR3 sequence (DNA): TGTGCCAGCTCACCAGGGATTGGGACGGAGCAGTACTTC. Translation: CASSPGIGTEQYF.

The CDR3 loop reads CSVSRSDYNEQFF. CDR3 in DNA: TGCAGCGTTTCCAGGTCCGACTACAATGAGCAGTTCTTC. This chain links TRBV29-1 with TRBJ2-1; D is unclear. Trimming removed 5 bases at V and 3 bases at J, with 11 bases between. Germline CDR1 and CDR2: SQVTM and ANQGSEA. The CDR3 extends over 13 amino acids.

CDR3 in amino acids: CASTGGSNTGELFF. DNA for the CDR3: TGTGCCAGCACGGGCGGATCGAACACCGGGGAGCTGTTTTTT. The chain uses TRBV7-6 and TRBJ2-2; D is unclear. V shed 7 bases and J shed 0 bases, with 9 bases lying between them. The CDR3 is 14 amino acids. In germline, CDR1 is SGHVS, CDR2 FNYEAQ.

Comments on this clonotype: A junction end diverges from the germline sequence, so it may reflect a read error. The chain carries TRBV4-3 and TRBJ2-5; perhaps TRBD2 as D (5 bases). This CDR3 comprises 13 residues. Per the germline V gene, CDR1 is LGHNA and CDR2 is YSLEER. The CDR3 spells CASSQEADYEQCF. Written as DNA, the CDR3 is TGCGCCAGCAGCCAAGAGGCAGACTACGAGCAGTGCTTC.